Included here is one T cell receptor (beta chain) sequence, with context. The target of this receptor is not known. One base away there is no much larger clone; base qualities are not given. TCRbeta CDR3 regions were amplified from genomic DNA by means of the immunoSEQ Assay, a bias-controlled multiplex PCR. Per the original workflow: The number of nucleated cells in each sample was estimated by amplification of reference gene primers within the assay. Sequence reads were collapsed and filtered to measure the absolute abundance of every unique TCRbeta CDR3 rearrangement. For each sample, productive Simpson clonality was calculated as the square root of Simpson's diversity index over productive rearrangements. TCRdb limited this immuneACCESS table to in-frame rearrangements with V and J called. A share of clones is missing; checked studies link under half to unresolved V genes, and the rest is unexplained. V and J calls and clone size are given by that table; D and trimming were obtained from the DNA. The table for this sample lists roughly 26,000 clones; over 80% of them were counted only once. The ten largest make up approximately 3% of the sample.

This sample is drawn from a study of blood T cell repertoires in COVID-19 (TCRdb year 2020). Regarding the research as a whole: Samples from collaborators originated in the United States, Italy and Spain and spanned both the acute and convalescent phases of COVID-19. The dataset comprised deeply sampled blood TCRbeta repertoires from subjects exposed to, actively infected with, or recovered from COVID-19. Nearly every sample came with metadata listing a de-identified subject ID, COVID-19 status, age in years and sex. The material from the prospective study consisted of cDNA or gDNA derived from T cells, B-cell-depleted T cells, or PBMCs. The repertoires were made available in a free public database intended to serve as a resource for research on the immune response to SARS-CoV-2. Where available, HLA class I and class II types were obtained from metadata supplied by the sample provider rather than from assay-based typing. Samples came from the ongoing ImmuneRACE study (first 160 participants) plus 1,254 subjects from 6 global collaborators.

A distance of 11 bases separates the germline ends of V and J, which lose 4 bases and 1 base respectively. CDR3 length: 14 amino acids, cysteine to phenylalanine. Of all the DNA, just the CDR3 is kept, 42 bases in frame from base 1. Via the germline V gene (reference sequence), CDR1 is SGHKS and CDR2 YYEKEE. Broad study findings and their caveats: How much clinical and demographic metadata was included differed by source and by participant, and the metadata was provided uncurated.

The collaborating institutions used their own protocols to collect whole blood in K2EDTA tubes. For TCRbeta analysis, collaborators shipped samples in one of three forms: frozen whole blood, isolated PBMCs, or DNA extracted from either of those sample types. The clonotype was recovered from a human donor in a cohort sampled during active COVID-19. The sample comprised peripheral blood. The rearrangement combines TRBV5-5 with TRBJ1-1, with no confident D gene call. The CDR3 reads as follows: CASSLQTGNTEAFF. The DNA reads TGTGCCAGCAGCCTCCAGACGGGGAACACTGAAGCTTTCTTT.